This T cell receptor (beta chain) was identified during a study of identical twins (dated by TCRdb to 2015 to 2016). At the level of the whole study: To test whether fetal clonotypes persist, this study deep-sequenced TCR alpha and beta repertoires from monozygotic twins, from unrelated adults of various ages, and from cord blood. To rule out contamination, the twin experiments were replicated at different times with different library preparation protocols.

Only healthy Caucasian donors were included. Three pairs of female monozygotic twins, all aged about 18 to 30 years, made up the twin cohort. Peripheral blood mononuclear cells were the source from which RNA for the TCR libraries was isolated. General conclusions and limits of the study: Fewer insertions were carried by abundant cord blood beta clonotypes, a similar but weaker trend appeared in young adult naive repertoires, and no such trend appeared in memory repertoires. Because the same donors could not be followed over many years, the conclusions depended on cross-sectional statistical analysis. Compared with coincidental sharing between unrelated individuals, out-of-frame TCR alpha sequences shared between twins showed an excess of sequences with low generation probability. Zero-insertion analyses could be partly confounded by invariant T cells such as MAIT and iNKT, though diverse VJ usage argued against such confounding for most clonotypes. In beta out-of-frame sequences, excess twin sharing was weaker, because having fewer shared sequences lowered the signal-to-noise ratio. Out-of-frame TCR alpha sharing in monozygotic twins was systematically underestimated by recombination models, whereas sharing between unrelated individuals was in agreement with the recombination models.

CDR1 LGHDT and CDR2 YNNKEL were looked up in the germline V gene (reference sequence). Spanning cysteine to phenylalanine, the CDR3 consists of 15 amino acids. CDR3 DNA is the only sequence kept; it has 45 bases, read in frame from the first base. The trim is 1 base for V and 3 bases for J, with a gap of 9 bases between the germline ends. Library prep was done by 5' RACE. The sequencer was an Illumina HiSeq 2000. Template switching introduced a universal primer binding site; the final cDNA contained a unique molecular identifier, enabling accurate counting of TCR cDNA molecules. Specific primers in the conserved constant-segment region were used to synthesize first-strand cDNA for the TCR alpha and beta chains. To control for contamination, each cDNA library was double barcoded with a SMART-Mk sample barcode plus Illumina barcodes. Two successive PCR steps introduced TruSeq adapter sequences along with Illumina sample barcodes. TCR alpha and beta cDNA libraries were sequenced on the Illumina HiSeq platform with custom primers. For the original study's pipeline: MiGEC processed the raw reads to extract unique molecular identifiers, while MiXCR was used to determine the CDR3 positions. For each individual, recombination models were inferred using an EM algorithm with the repgenHMM and IGoR tools. Shared clonotypes were analyzed with the tcR package in R, and sharing was normalized by the product of cloneset sizes. Out-of-frame nonproductive sequences were analyzed to study raw recombination free of thymic and clonal selection effects. TCRdb trimmed the raw reads at Q25, called clones with MiXCR and kept productive beta chains. CDR3 protein duplicates are merged, each entry listing the most common genes and DNA. None of the V and J calls come from the authors' own analysis; TCRdb made them. A total of hundreds of thousands of distinct CDR3 sequences appear in this sample, 15% to 20% of them only once. The ten largest clones capture around 13% of the sample.

A word on this clonotype: The antigen it binds to is not known. No base quality values were provided; no much bigger clone lies one nucleotide off.

These records were also assigned to another study, of T cells expressing NK-cell markers. As that second paper reports: Fewer than ten donors provided sorted CD3+CD56+NKG2C+, CD3+CD56+NKG2C- and CD3+CD56-NKG2C+ T-cell subsets, whose TCR beta-chain repertoires were profiled. Among the eight sequenced donors, seven were HCMV-seropositive and one was HCMV-seronegative. To restrict sorting to alphabetaTCR-expressing T cells, an anti-gammadeltaTCR antibody was added in several experiments. For more than 5 donors, the dominant CD3+CD56+NKG2C+ clonotypes were among the top 10 CD8+ clonotypes and accounted for 1.0-7.0% of CD8+ T cells. Those dominant clonotypes were again the most abundant among CD3+CD56-NKG2C+ cells in four donors, at about 25-60.1%. Whether the expanded NKG2C-expressing T cell clones were specific for HCMV antigens remained unclear. The eight sequenced donors were randomly selected healthy volunteers, three men and five women. HCMV-specific IgG was detected in serum with a commercial ELISA kit to determine HCMV serostatus. For a handful of donors, bulk peripheral blood T-cell repertoires were additionally sequenced from unsorted PBMC. MIGEC was used to demultiplex reads and group reads by UMI, and MiTCR was used to assemble and quantify clonotypes. To exclude erroneous sequences, any TCR cDNA sequence not supported by at least two reads was discarded. Downstream repertoire analysis used the tcR package, and clonotypes were matched across fractions by CDR3 nucleotide sequence plus V segment. VDJmatch was used to annotate antigen specificity against VDJdb, with one amino acid substitution allowed in CDR3.

Sequenced material: PBMCs. The chain is assembled from TRBV3-1 and TRBJ2-2, with the D gene call left open. The sequence was obtained from a woman under 30 in good health. The CDR3 corresponds to CASSQGFHYTGELFF. The nucleotide sequence is TGTGCCAGCAGCCAAGGGTTTCATTACACCGGGGAGCTGTTTTTT.